Shown below are 3 T cell receptor beta chains from a single sample sequenced in a study of blood T cells in healthy people across ages. Together with a sample-barcoded 5' primer, a J-beta primer mix was included in a second PCR lasting roughly 7 to 11 cycles. TCRdb reprocessed the 5' RACE reads via MiXCR and lists one record per CDR3 protein. The top ten clones hold about 22% of a sample with 600,000 or so distinct CDR3 sequences, roughly 48% of them seen once. The material sequenced was blood. These receptors originate from a man aged 80 or over in good health.

This clonotype was picked up a small number of times. The chain carries TRBV28 and TRBJ1-5; D possibly corresponds to TRBD1 (6 bases). CDR1 is MDHEN and CDR2 is SYDVKM in the germline V gene. V lost 6 bases to trimming and J lost 2 bases, with 11 bases between them. This CDR3 spans 14 amino acids. The chain's CDR3 is CASRQTGGNQPQHF. The CDR3 bases are TGTGCCAGCAGACAGACAGGCGGCAATCAGCCCCAGCATTTT.

This clonotype was detected only a few times. The V and J genes are TRBV5-1 and TRBJ2-7, with D perhaps TRBD1 (6 bases). Germline V CDR1 and CDR2: SGHRS, YFSETQ. V was cut by 5 bases and J by 4 bases, with 13 bases left in between. The CDR3 has 13 amino acids. The CDR3 loop is CASSQGSVYEQYF. In DNA, the CDR3 is TGCGCCAGCAGTCAGGGGAGCGTGTACGAGCAGTACTTC.

This sequence joins TRBV7-9 and TRBJ1-2, with 9 nucleotides matching TRBD1. Trimming at V came to 4 bases and at J to 8 bases, leaving 5 bases not matched to a gene. The CDR3 is 13 residues long. Looked up from germline, CDR1 is SEHNR and CDR2 is FQNEAQ (reference sequence). CDR3 DNA sequence: TGTGCCAGCAGCTCAGACAGGGGGAGCGGCTACACCTTC. Translating it yields CASSSDRGSGYTF.